This TCR beta chain was obtained from a study of T cell repertoires in cytomegalovirus infection. Of note for this clonotype: Its antigen is not identified.

One entry per CDR3 protein results from TCRdb running MiXCR on the reads. The data hold 550,000 to 850,000 distinct CDR3 sequences, with roughly a third observed a single time. The CDR3 spans 14 residues. V shed 8 bases, J shed 2 bases, and the junction held 8 bases outside the gene matches. From germline, CDR1 is MNHNY and CDR2 SVGAGI (reference sequence). The clonotype was recovered from a human donor in good health (CMV status not recorded). Some clones in this sample may be carry-over from other donors' samples. Specimen: cultured PBMCs, collected from culture after CMV antigen stimulation. This chain links TRBV6-6 with TRBJ2-5; 7 nucleotides align to TRBD2. The CDR3 spells CASWASGIQETQYF. The CDR3 nucleotides read TGTGCCAGCTGGGCTAGCGGAATTCAAGAGACCCAGTACTTC.